This entry describes one TCR beta chain. Its antigen is unknown. This sample was included in a study of Graves' ophthalmopathy and Graves' hyperthyroidism. Study in general: Hyperthyroidism was classified as stable if no ophthalmopathy occurred within 18 months of follow-up. Findings and caveats of the study: A majority of expanded thyroid clonotypes exceeding 0.001 frequency were likewise present in blood.

Investigators amplified TCR beta CDR3 regions from RNA transcripts. RT-PCR was first run with HTBI primers, then multiplex PCR in a second round. TCRdb fed the multiplex PCR reads into MiXCR, producing one record per CDR3 protein. The sample contains some 1.1 million distinct CDR3 sequences, 36% of which appear only once. V lost 6 bases and J lost 5, with 16 bases in between. Germline V gene lookup returns CDR1 ENHRY and CDR2 SYGVKD. The CDR3 runs to 14 residues. Each hyperthyroidism patient was newly diagnosed, with under 2 months' duration, and aged 18 to 65. Pregnant or lactating patients and those with other autoimmune diseases or uncontrolled infections were excluded.

This TCR derives from an adult man with Graves' hyperthyroidism. The chain links TRBV10-3 to TRBJ1-1; TRBD1 might be the D (5 bases). Sequencing input: peripheral blood or thyroid tissue (not recorded which). The CDR3 DNA follows: TGTGCCATCAGCCAGACGGGGGGAGGGACTGAAGCTTTCTTT. It is translated as CAISQTGGGTEAFF.